The rows below give T cell receptor beta chains drawn from one sample of a study of T cell responses to AZD1222 COVID-19 vaccine. Repertoires were generated with immunoSEQ multiplex PCR, while TCRdb's copy carries only in-frame clones and drops some. Among about 150,000 clones listed, less than 95% were seen once. The source was peripheral blood, collected on day 0 of AZD1222 vaccination. The receptors come from an adult in good health. Each CDR3 is given with its conserved first and last residue. A D gene is named only where the DNA matches it firmly. Clone size, where shown, is once, few, many, or a class for clones that have expanded.

D gene: NA
clone size: NA
V gene: TRBV3-1/TRBV3-2
J gene: TRBJ1-5
CDR3 DNA: TGTGCCAGCAGCCAAGAGATCGGGGTCCAGGACCTCAATCAGCCCCAGCATTTT
CDR3 protein: CASSQEIGVQDLNQPQHF

D gene: NA
clone size: NA
V gene: TRBV27
J gene: TRBJ2-7
CDR3 DNA: TGTGCCAGCAGTTTCCACAGCCCCTACGAGCAGTACTTC
CDR3 protein: CASSFHSPYEQYF

D gene: TRBD1
clone size: NA
V gene: TRBV19
J gene: TRBJ1-5
CDR3 DNA: TGTGCCAGTAGTTGGGACAGCGCCGGGTATAGCAATCAGCCCCAGCATTTT
CDR3 protein: CASSWDSAGYSNQPQHF

D gene: NA
clone size: NA
V gene: TRBV19
J gene: TRBJ2-5
CDR3 DNA: TGTGCCAGTAGTATGGCCTCCGGAAAGACCCAGTACTTC
CDR3 protein: CASSMASGKTQYF

D gene: TRBD2
clone size: once
V gene: TRBV7-2
J gene: TRBJ2-4
CDR3 DNA: TGTGCCAGCAGCTACTCTAGCCTAGCGGGAGACAGAGTCAAAAACATTCAGTACTTC
CDR3 protein: CASSYSSLAGDRVKNIQYF

D gene: NA
clone size: NA
V gene: TRBV19
J gene: TRBJ1-5
CDR3 DNA: TGTGCCAGTAGTCTTCAGGGGAGCAATCAGCCCCAGCATTTT
CDR3 protein: CASSLQGSNQPQHF

D gene: NA
clone size: NA
V gene: TRBV6-5
J gene: TRBJ1-1
CDR3 DNA: TGTGCCAGCAGTTGGGCAGGGCAGAACACTGAAGCTTTCTTT
CDR3 protein: CASSWAGQNTEAFF

D gene: NA
clone size: once
V gene: TRBV28
J gene: TRBJ2-5
CDR3 DNA: TGTGCCAGCGGATATGACAGGCCCCACAGAGAGACCCAGTACTTC
CDR3 protein: CASGYDRPHRETQYF

D gene: TRBD2
clone size: NA
V gene: TRBV6-6
J gene: TRBJ2-2
CDR3 DNA: TGTGCCAGCAGTCACCGCGGGAGCCCGAACACCGGGGAGCTGTTTTTT
CDR3 protein: CASSHRGSPNTGELFF

D gene: TRBD2
clone size: NA
V gene: TRBV4-1
J gene: TRBJ2-1
CDR3 DNA: TGCGCCAGCAGCCAAGAGGCTTGGACTAGCGGCTCCTACAATGAGCAGTTCTTC
CDR3 protein: CASSQEAWTSGSYNEQFF

D gene: TRBD1
clone size: NA
V gene: TRBV5-1
J gene: TRBJ1-5
CDR3 DNA: TGCGCCAGCAGCTTAGAGACAGGGAGTGGACAGCCCCAGCATTTT
CDR3 protein: CASSLETGSGQPQHF